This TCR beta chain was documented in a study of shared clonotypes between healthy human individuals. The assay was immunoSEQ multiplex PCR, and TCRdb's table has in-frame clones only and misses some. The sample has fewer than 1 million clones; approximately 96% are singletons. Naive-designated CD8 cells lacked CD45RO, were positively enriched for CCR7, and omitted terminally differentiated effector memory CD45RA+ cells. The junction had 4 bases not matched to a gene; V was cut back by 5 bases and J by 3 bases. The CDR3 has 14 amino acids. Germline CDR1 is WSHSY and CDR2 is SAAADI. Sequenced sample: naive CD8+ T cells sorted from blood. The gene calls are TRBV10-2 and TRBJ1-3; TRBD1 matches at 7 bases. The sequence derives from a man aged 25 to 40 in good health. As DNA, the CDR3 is TGCGCCAGCAGTTCAGGGGGAATTGGAAACACCATATATTTT. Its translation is CASSSGGIGNTIYF.